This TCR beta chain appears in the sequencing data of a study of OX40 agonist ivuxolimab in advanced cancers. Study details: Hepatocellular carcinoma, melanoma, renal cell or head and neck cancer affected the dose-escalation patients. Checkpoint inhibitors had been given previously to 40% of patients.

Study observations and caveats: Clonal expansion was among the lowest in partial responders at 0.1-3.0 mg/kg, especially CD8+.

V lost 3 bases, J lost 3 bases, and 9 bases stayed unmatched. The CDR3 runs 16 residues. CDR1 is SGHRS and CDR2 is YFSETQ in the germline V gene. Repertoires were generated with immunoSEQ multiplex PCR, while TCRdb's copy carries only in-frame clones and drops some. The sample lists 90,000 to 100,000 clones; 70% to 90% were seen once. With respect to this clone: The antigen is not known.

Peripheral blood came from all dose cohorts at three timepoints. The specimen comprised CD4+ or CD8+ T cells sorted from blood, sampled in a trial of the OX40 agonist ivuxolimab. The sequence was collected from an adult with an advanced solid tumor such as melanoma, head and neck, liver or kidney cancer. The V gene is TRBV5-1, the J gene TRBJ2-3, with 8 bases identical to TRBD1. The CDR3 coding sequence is TGCGCCAGCAGCTCCAACAGGGGGTCTGGGACAGATACGCAGTATTTT. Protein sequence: CASSSNRGSGTDTQYF.